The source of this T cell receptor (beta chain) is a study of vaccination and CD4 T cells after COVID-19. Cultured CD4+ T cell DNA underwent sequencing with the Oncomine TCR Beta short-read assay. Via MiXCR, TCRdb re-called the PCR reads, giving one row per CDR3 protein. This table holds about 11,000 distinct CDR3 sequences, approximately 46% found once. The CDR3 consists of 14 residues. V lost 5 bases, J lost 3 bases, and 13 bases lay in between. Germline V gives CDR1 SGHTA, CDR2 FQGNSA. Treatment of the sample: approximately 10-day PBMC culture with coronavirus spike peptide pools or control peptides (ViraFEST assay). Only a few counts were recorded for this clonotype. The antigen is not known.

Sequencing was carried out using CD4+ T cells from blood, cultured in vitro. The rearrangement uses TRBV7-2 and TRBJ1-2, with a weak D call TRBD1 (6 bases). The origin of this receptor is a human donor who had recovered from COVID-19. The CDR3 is CASSPRTDYYGYTF. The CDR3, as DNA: TGTGCCAGCAGCCCCCGGACAGACTACTATGGCTACACCTTC.